Below are 10 T cell receptor beta chains sequenced from a single sample in a study of regulatory T cells in long-lasting Graves disease. Time point denoted: newly diagnosed GD, antithyroid drugs for less than 3 months. PBMCs provided the RNA from which the TCR library was made. Building the TCR beta libraries relied on iRepertoire HTBI primers, and CDR3 regions underwent Arm-PCR. TCRdb ran MiXCR on the multiplex PCR reads and lists one entry per CDR3 protein. The sample holds some 560,000 distinct CDR3 sequences, 15% to 20% seen once. A further study also used this sample, focusing on T cells in Graves' hyperthyroidism and ophthalmopathy.

This sample comprised peripheral blood mononuclear cells (PBMCs), obtained at new diagnosis, from a patient treated with antithyroid drugs. All receptors derive from a woman aged 35-65 years with Graves disease.

This clonotype was seen at least ten times. The genes are TRBV12-3 or TRBV12-4 and TRBJ2-7; TRBD2 agrees at 7 bases. The junction had 3 bases not matched to a gene; V was cut back by 1 base and J by 0 bases. CDR3 length equals 15 residues. The CDR3 DNA reads TGTGCCAGCAGTTTAGGGGGGGGACTCTCCTACGAGCAGTACTTC. Protein product: CASSLGGGLSYEQYF.

This clonotype has just a few counts. This chain uses TRBV6-1 with TRBJ2-2, with a possible D match to TRBD1 (5 bases). Germline lookup yields CDR1 MNHNS and CDR2 SASEGT. V lost 10 bases, J lost 2 bases, and 14 bases lay in between. This CDR3 comprises 14 residues. The CDR3 region is CANSPRGNTGELFF. The DNA for the CDR3 is TGTGCCAACAGCCCAAGGGGTAACACCGGGGAGCTGTTTTTT.

V usage is TRBV4-1 and J usage is TRBJ1-1; D remains ambiguous. Germline values: CDR1 MGHRA, CDR2 YSYEKL. The CDR3 totals 14 residues. Between the trimmed V and J ends, which lost 6 bases and 1 base, there was a span of 12 bases. Here the CDR3 DNA reads TGCGCCAGCAGGTCAATTGCGGGGAACACTGAAGCTTTCTTT. Translation gives CASRSIAGNTEAFF.

This clonotype was recorded at least ten times. The gene calls are TRBV2 and TRBJ1-4; possibly TRBD1 for D (6 bases). The V gene lost 3 bases and the J gene lost 14 bases, with 10 bases spanning the gap. Germline assignment: CDR1 SNHLY and CDR2 FYNNEI. The CDR3 loop spans 11 amino acids. The CDR3 spells CASSETGGLFF. CDR3 DNA: TGTGCCAGCAGTGAGACAGGTGGTCTGTTTTTT. Based on the CDR3 plus reference TRBV2 and TRBJ1-4, the full variable domain is EPEVTQTPSHQVTQMGQEVILRCVPISNHLYFYWYRQILGQKVEFLVSFYNNEISEKSEIFDDQFSVERPDGSNFTLKIRSTKLEDSAMYFCASSETGGLFFGSGTQLSVL.

This clonotype was seen repeatedly, ten times or more. The V gene is TRBV20-1, the J gene TRBJ2-3, with a tentative D call TRBD2 (5 bases). Germline CDR1 reads DFQATT; CDR2 reads SNEGSKA (reference sequence). V was shortened by 5 bases and J by 0 bases, with 15 bases between the two germline ends. There are 15 residues in the CDR3. CDR3 in amino acids: CSASRAVTSTDTQYF. The CDR3 DNA reads TGCAGTGCTTCTCGAGCGGTCACTAGCACAGATACGCAGTATTTT.

This clonotype was detected ten times or more. CDR3 sequence reads: CASSWNGLQHF. DNA of the CDR3: TGTGCCAGCAGTTGGAACGGTTTACAGCATTTT. J is TRBJ1-5 and V is TRBV28; D remains ambiguous. Germline CDR1 and CDR2: MDHEN and SYDVKM. Trimming removed 4 bases at V and 13 bases at J, with 11 bases between. The length of the CDR3 is 11 residues.

The rearrangement links TRBV19 to TRBJ2-7; D might be TRBD2 (5 bases). With 5 bases removed from V and 1 base from J, the gap between germline ends came to 15 bases. The CDR3 is 15 residues long. The germline CDR1 and CDR2 sequences are LNHDA and SQIVND (reference sequence). CDR3 bases: TGTGCCAGTAGTGGCTCAGGAGGTAGGTCCTACGAGCAGTACTTC. Amino acids: CASSGSGGRSYEQYF.

This clonotype came up a few times. This chain joins TRBV3-1 and TRBJ1-3, with D possibly TRBD1 on 5 matching bases. CDR1 and CDR2 (germline): LGHDT, YNNKEL (reference sequence). The CDR3 has 12 residues. Deletions cut 3 bases from V and 11 bases from J, with 11 bases between. The CDR3 DNA follows: TGTGCCAGCAGCCATCGGGGGTCGGCCATATATTTT. Translated, it gives CASSHRGSAIYF.

A few counts support this clonotype. The rearrangement links TRBV3-1 to TRBJ1-2; D possibly corresponds to TRBD1 (5 bases). Germline CDR1 and CDR2: LGHDT and YNNKEL (reference sequence). Trimming removed 7 bases from V and 4 bases from J, with 19 bases in between. This CDR3 has 15 amino acids. The CDR3 region has the DNA TGTGCCAGCACCCTCGGAGGGGCCGACCCCTATGGCTACACCTTC. Residues: CASTLGGADPYGYTF.

This clonotype was observed at least ten times. CDR3 in amino acids: CASSLVANSYEQYF. As DNA, the CDR3 is TGTGCCAGCAGCTTAGTAGCCAACTCCTACGAGCAGTACTTC. V is TRBV11-1 and J is TRBJ2-7; D uncertain. Germline assignment: CDR1 SGHAT and CDR2 FQDESV (reference sequence). The CDR3 is 14 amino acids. V was clipped by 1 base and J by 0 bases, with 7 bases between them.